A selection of T cell receptor beta chains follows, all from one sample in a study of blood T cells in healthy people across ages. One entry per CDR3 protein, called by TCRdb with MiXCR from the 5' RACE reads. The sample lists about 1.1 million distinct CDR3 sequences, 35% to 40% occurring once. The sequenced sample was blood. The source is a man aged 18 to 29 in good health. The CDR3 runs from the conserved cysteine through the conserved F or W. A D gene is named only where the DNA matches it firmly. The size field is filled for only some rows; it gives once, few, many or a size class.

V	J	size	D	DNA	CDR3
TRBV6-1	TRBJ2-1	many	TRBD2	TGTGCCAGCAGTGAAGAAGCGGGGGGGCCGGATGAGCAGTTCTTC	CASSEEAGGPDEQFF
TRBV21-1	TRBJ2-1	few	-	TGTGCCAGCAGCAAAATGCAGGGATATTACAATGAGCAGTTCTTC	CASSKMQGYYNEQFF
TRBV28	TRBJ2-5	-	TRBD2	TGTGCCAGCAGTTTATTGGGTCGAGCGGGGGTCCAAGAGACCCAGTACTTC	CASSLLGRAGVQETQYF
TRBV20-1	TRBJ2-3	few	TRBD2	TGCAGTGCTAGAGAATCGGCGGGCGGGAGTGGAACAGATACGCAGTATTTT	CSARESAGGSGTDTQYF
TRBV27	TRBJ2-3	few	-	TGTGCCAGCAGTCCAACGCGACTAGGGGGTCGAGATACGCAGTATTTT	CASSPTRLGGRDTQYF
TRBV4-3	TRBJ2-1	-	-	TGCGCCAGCAGCCAAGATGGGCAGGGAGCGGGCAATGAGCAGTTCTTC	CASSQDGQGAGNEQFF
TRBV29-1	TRBJ2-3	few	-	TGCAGCGTTGACCCACCGAGGGTCTTCAAGGGGACAGATACGCAGTATTTT	CSVDPPRVFKGTDTQYF
TRBV6-2/TRBV6-3	TRBJ1-1	once	-	TGTGCCAGCAGCCCCGCTCGGATGGAAGAAGCTTTCTTT	CASSPARMEEAFF
TRBV5-1	TRBJ1-2	-	-	TGCGCCAGCAGCTTGTTTGTCGGGGGCGCTGATGGCTACACCTTC	CASSLFVGGADGYTF
TRBV4-1	TRBJ2-1	-	-	TGCGCCAGCAGCCCCTCAGGGGAGAGCTCCTACAATGAGCAGTTCTTC	CASSPSGESSYNEQFF
TRBV3-1	TRBJ2-5	few	-	TGTGCCAGCAGCCAGAGCTCTGCGGAGACCCAGTACTTC	CASSQSSAETQYF
TRBV20-1	TRBJ2-6	-	TRBD1	TGCAGTGCTAATGACAGGGTTACCGGGGCCAACGTCCTGACTTTC	CSANDRVTGANVLTF
TRBV4-3	TRBJ1-4	-	-	TGCGCCAGCAGCCAAGATCTCTTAGGGATCAATGAAAAACTGTTTTTT	CASSQDLLGINEKLFF
TRBV2	TRBJ2-1	few	TRBD1	TGTGCCAGCAGTCGGTTCGGACAGGAAAGCTCCTACAATGAGCAGTTCTTC	CASSRFGQESSYNEQFF
TRBV14	TRBJ1-1	-	-	TGTGCCAGCAGCCAAGATCGGCGTTTAGCTTTCTTT	CASSQDRRLAFF
TRBV9	TRBJ2-1	-	-	TGTGCCAGCAGCCTCCAGGGCGTCTCCTACAATGAGCAGTTCTTC	CASSLQGVSYNEQFF
TRBV9	TRBJ1-6	-	TRBD1	TGTGCCAGCATTGTAGTTTATTCGACCGGGACAGGGGATAACTCACCCCTCCACTTT	CASIVVYSTGTGDNSPLHF
TRBV4-3	TRBJ2-3	-	TRBD2	TGCGCCAGCAGCCAAACTTACGCTAGCGGGGGGAACTCAGATACGCAGTATTTT	CASSQTYASGGNSDTQYF
TRBV7-2	TRBJ1-2	-	TRBD1	TGTGCCAGCAGCTTGTTGACAGGGGGCATCTATGGCTACACCTTC	CASSLLTGGIYGYTF
TRBV5-1	TRBJ2-3	-	-	TGCGCCAGCAGTAAGGACCCCCGAACAGATACGCAGTATTTT	CASSKDPRTDTQYF
TRBV20-1	TRBJ2-3	few	TRBD2	TGCAGTGCTAGAGATACCCTAGCGGCGACAGATACGCAGTATTTT	CSARDTLAATDTQYF
TRBV6-1	TRBJ2-5	-	TRBD2	TGTGCCAGCAATCAGGAACTAGCGGGGGTCGAGACCCAGTACTTC	CASNQELAGVETQYF
TRBV20-1	TRBJ1-1	few	-	TGCAGTGCTCCGGGACTCCAGAACACTGAAGCTTTCTTT	CSAPGLQNTEAFF
TRBV5-1	TRBJ2-1	few	-	TGCGCCAGCAGCCCAATCTGGTCTGGGTCCTACAATGAGCAGTTCTTC	CASSPIWSGSYNEQFF
TRBV4-1	TRBJ2-3	-	-	TGCGCCAGCAGCCAAGATGAGTTAGGGGGGGGTACGCAGTATTTT	CASSQDELGGGTQYF
TRBV4-2	TRBJ1-5	-	-	TGTGCCAGCAGCCCTCGGACAGAACACGGCAATCAGCCCCAGCATTTT	CASSPRTEHGNQPQHF
TRBV12-3/TRBV12-4	TRBJ1-2	many	-	TGTGCCAGCAGTTCCCCCAGGACTAACTATGGCTACACCTTC	CASSSPRTNYGYTF
TRBV3-1	TRBJ2-7	few	-	TGTGCCAGCAGCCGAACTAACAGGGCGGACTCCTACGAGCAGTACTTC	CASSRTNRADSYEQYF
TRBV9	TRBJ1-2	many	TRBD1	TGTGCCAGCGGGTTGGACAGGGGGCCTAACTATGGCTACACCTTC	CASGLDRGPNYGYTF
TRBV6-2/TRBV6-3	TRBJ2-3	once	-	TGTGCCAGCAGGTGGGAGCGAAACACAGATACGCAGTATTTT	CASRWERNTDTQYF
TRBV5-1	TRBJ1-6	-	-	TGCGCCAGCAGCTTGACAGGCCCGGATAATTCACCCCTCCACTTT	CASSLTGPDNSPLHF
TRBV9	TRBJ2-7	-	-	TGTGCCAGCAGCGTAGAAGTTTACAATGAGCAGTACTTC	CASSVEVYNEQYF
TRBV2	TRBJ2-5	few	TRBD2	TGTGCCAGCAGTGGTGTAGGGACTAGCGGCCAAGAGACCCAGTACTTC	CASSGVGTSGQETQYF
TRBV3-1	TRBJ2-2	-	-	TGTGCCAGCAGCCCTCAGGGACTCGCGAACACCGGGGAGCTGTTTTTT	CASSPQGLANTGELFF
TRBV20-1	TRBJ2-1	-	TRBD2	TGCAGTGCGTACGGACTAGCGGGGGGCGGTGAGCAGTTCTTC	CSAYGLAGGGEQFF
TRBV11-1	TRBJ2-2	-	-	TGTGCCAGCAGCCGTCCCGGGCCACGGGAGCTGTTTTTT	CASSRPGPRELFF
TRBV3-1	TRBJ1-1	-	TRBD1	TGTGCCAGCAGCCAATTAGGACAGGGGAACACTGAAGCTTTCTTT	CASSQLGQGNTEAFF
TRBV9	TRBJ2-4	-	TRBD2	TGTGCCAGCAGCGTAGAAGGTCTAGCGGGTCTTGGGAATGAGCAGTACTTC	CASSVEGLAGLGNEQYF
TRBV5-1	TRBJ2-4	-	-	TGCGCCAGCAGCTTGGCCGGCCGGGTCGGGGGAGCCAAAAACATTCAGTACTTC	CASSLAGRVGGAKNIQYF
TRBV28	TRBJ2-5	once	-	TGTGCCAGCAGTTTTACCCAAAAGTCGGGAAATGAGCAGTACTTC	CASSFTQKSGNEQYF
TRBV27	TRBJ1-1	few	-	TGTGCCAGCAGTCGGGTTACGAACACTGAAGCTTTCTTT	CASSRVTNTEAFF
TRBV20-1	TRBJ2-5	-	-	TGCAGTGCTTCCCCGGTTGGGGCGTACCAAGAGACCCAGTACTTC	CSASPVGAYQETQYF
TRBV7-2	TRBJ2-5	-	-	TGTGCCATCAGCCTGGACAGCGTGGAGACCCAGTACTTC	CAISLDSVETQYF
TRBV10-3	TRBJ2-1	few	-	TGTGCCATCAGTGCGGAGGGGTCGGGCTACAATGAGCAGTTCTTC	CAISAEGSGYNEQFF
TRBV27	TRBJ1-5	once	TRBD1	TGTGCCAGCAGTCCCCGAGACAGGGAGTCTGTGCCCCAGCATTTT	CASSPRDRESVPQHF
TRBV13	TRBJ2-2	-	-	TGTGCCAGCAGCTTAGACGCGTCGTCCGGGGAGCTGTTTTTT	CASSLDASSGELFF
TRBV12-3/TRBV12-4	TRBJ2-1	many	-	TGTGCCAGCAACCGAGCCGGGCTCCGACCCAACAATGAGCAGTTCTTC	CASNRAGLRPNNEQFF
TRBV6-2/TRBV6-3	TRBJ2-1	-	TRBD1	TGTGCCAGCAGTTACGAAATCGGGACAGGGATCTACAATGAGCAGTTCTTC	CASSYEIGTGIYNEQFF
TRBV14	TRBJ2-7	few	-	TGTGCCAGCAGCCAGAGTAATGAGCAGTACTTC	CASSQSNEQYF
TRBV12-3/TRBV12-4	TRBJ2-4	-	TRBD1	TGTGCCAGCAGTTTATCCACACAGGGGAACATTCAGTACTTC	CASSLSTQGNIQYF
TRBV29-1	TRBJ2-1	many	-	TGCAGCGTTGAATCACGTAGCTCCTACAATGAGCAGTTCTTC	CSVESRSSYNEQFF
TRBV20-1	TRBJ1-1	many	TRBD1	TGCAGTGCTCGGACAGGGCTGGAATTGGACACTGAAGCTTTCTTT	CSARTGLELDTEAFF